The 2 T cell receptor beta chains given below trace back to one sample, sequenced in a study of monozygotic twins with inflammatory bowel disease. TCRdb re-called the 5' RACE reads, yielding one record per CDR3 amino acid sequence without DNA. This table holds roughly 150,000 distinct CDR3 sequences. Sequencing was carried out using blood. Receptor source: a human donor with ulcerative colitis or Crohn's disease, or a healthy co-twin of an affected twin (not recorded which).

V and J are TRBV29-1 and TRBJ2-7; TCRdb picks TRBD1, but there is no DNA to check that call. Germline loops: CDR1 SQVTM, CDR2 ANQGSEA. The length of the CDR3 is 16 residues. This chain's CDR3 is CSVEDPLSGGAYEQYF.

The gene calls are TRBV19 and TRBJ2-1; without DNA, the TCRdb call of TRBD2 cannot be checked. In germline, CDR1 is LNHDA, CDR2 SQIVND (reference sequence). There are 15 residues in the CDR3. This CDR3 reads CASSIDSGTRNEQFF. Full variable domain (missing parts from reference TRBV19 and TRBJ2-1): DGGITQSPKYLFRKEGQNVTLSCEQNLNHDAMYWYRQDPGQGLRLIYYSQIVNDFQKGDIAEGYSVSREKKESFPLTVTSAQKNPTAFYLCASSIDSGTRNEQFFGPGTRLTVL.